Following are 32 T cell receptor beta chains from one sample sequenced in a study of radiotherapy plus CTLA-4 blockade in lung cancer. Here immunoSEQ multiplex PCR was the method, and the copy in TCRdb shows in-frame clones only, minus some. The repertoire holds over 30,000 clones, 79% seen once, with about 25% in the top ten. Sequences were derived from peripheral blood, sampled from a patient treated with radiotherapy plus ipilimumab. These receptors all stem from a human donor with non-small cell lung cancer that progressed on radiotherapy plus ipilimumab.

The chain is built from TRBV7-2 and TRBJ2-7; 7 positions agree with TRBD2. The CDR3 totals 18 residues. CDR1 SGHTA and CDR2 FQGNSA come from the germline V gene. The V gene end was trimmed by 2 bases and the J gene end by 5 bases; junction bases not matched to a gene: 18. CDR3 protein: CASSLQGGTGTSGNEQYF. The CDR3 region has the DNA TGTGCCAGCAGCTTACAGGGAGGGACCGGGACCTCAGGCAACGAGCAGTACTTC.

V is TRBV28 and J is TRBJ2-3, with TRBD2 matching 13 bases. After removal of 6 bases from V and 6 bases from J, the junction contained 15 bases not matched to a gene. Germline CDR1 is MDHEN and CDR2 is SYDVKM. The CDR3 extends over 18 amino acids. Here the CDR3 reads CASRPSLAGGPRPDTQYF. The DNA of the CDR3 is TGTGCCAGCAGACCTTCACTAGCGGGGGGGCCCAGACCGGATACGCAGTATTTT.

The CDR3 is CASSFKAGAVYEQYF. In DNA, the CDR3 is TGTGCCAGCAGTTTCAAAGCGGGGGCCGTCTACGAGCAGTACTTC. The chain combines TRBV27 with TRBJ2-7; 8 bases match TRBD2. The CDR3 sequence is 15 residues long. CDR1 and CDR2 (germline): MNHEY, SMNVEV (reference sequence). With V trimmed by 3 bases and J by 3 bases, 7 bases remained unmatched.

The CDR3 region has the DNA TGTGCCAGCAGCGTAGGGACAGGGAACTATGGCTACACCTTC. Its translation is CASSVGTGNYGYTF. The V and J genes are TRBV9 and TRBJ1-2, with 8 bases aligning to TRBD1. Germline CDR1 and CDR2: SGDLS and YYNGEE. The ends lost 0 bases at V and 2 bases at J; junction bases unmatched: 0. The length of the CDR3 is 14 residues.

This rearrangement joins TRBV5-6 to TRBJ1-6, with D unclear. This CDR3 is 17 amino acids long. Germline CDR1 and CDR2: SGHDT and YYEEEE. Between the trimmed V and J ends, which lost 5 bases and 5 bases, there was a span of 20 bases. In nucleotides, the CDR3 is TGTGCCAGCAGGTTTCGGCCCCGGGGAGGTAATAATTCACCCCTCCACTTT. Protein sequence: CASRFRPRGGNNSPLHF.

This clone was seen only a few times. The V call is TRBV18, the J call TRBJ2-7; D is ambiguous. The CDR3 totals 13 residues. Germline V lookup: CDR1 KGHSH, CDR2 LQKENI. V lost 0 bases, J lost 3 bases, and 6 bases lay in between. The CDR3 reads CASSPPRNYEQYF. The CDR3 nucleotides are TGTGCCAGCTCACCACCGAGGAACTACGAGCAGTACTTC.

The J gene is TRBJ1-1, the V gene TRBV19; the match to TRBD1 covers 7 bases. There are 16 residues in the CDR3. Germline V gene data show CDR1 as LNHDA and CDR2 as SQIVND (reference sequence). J lost 5 bases, V lost 0 bases, and 9 bases had no gene match. CDR3 sequence reads: CASSIDFAGGRTEAFF. In DNA, the CDR3 is TGTGCCAGTAGTATAGATTTTGCAGGGGGAAGAACTGAAGCTTTCTTT. Combining the CDR3 with reference TRBV19 and TRBJ1-1 gives the whole variable domain DGGITQSPKYLFRKEGQNVTLSCEQNLNHDAMYWYRQDPGQGLRLIYYSQIVNDFQKGDIAEGYSVSREKKESFPLTVTSAQKNPTAFYLCASSIDFAGGRTEAFFGQGTRLTVV.

This clone was seen more than once but under ten times. The sample has other DNA sequences that encode this CDR3 too. The chain joins TRBV5-1 to TRBJ2-3; a possible D gene is TRBD2 (5 bases). V lost 0 bases and J lost 4, with 15 bases in between. The CDR3 has 16 residues. The germline V gene has CDR1 SGHRS and CDR2 YFSETQ. CDR3 region: CASSLEPDRGPDTQYF. The CDR3 nucleotides read TGCGCCAGCAGCTTGGAACCAGACCGAGGGCCAGATACGCAGTATTTT.

J is TRBJ2-3 and V is TRBV19, with 7 positions matching TRBD1. The CDR3 consists of 17 residues. Germline CDR1 reads LNHDA; CDR2 reads SQIVND (reference sequence). With V trimmed by 0 bases and J by 2 bases, 8 bases remained unmatched. The CDR3: CASSIDPPGTDTDTQYF. Written as DNA, the CDR3 is TGTGCCAGTAGTATAGATCCGCCCGGGACAGACACAGATACGCAGTATTTT.

The chain has TRBV9 and TRBJ1-1, with 7 bases matching TRBD1. Per the germline V gene, CDR1 is SGDLS and CDR2 is YYNGEE. The length of the CDR3 is 18 residues. The V segment lost 3 bases and the J segment 2 bases; nucleotides outside the gene matches: 16. The CDR3 loop reads CASSAPGQVGDLNTEAFF. For the CDR3, the DNA is TGTGCCAGCAGCGCTCCTGGACAGGTGGGGGACTTAAACACTGAAGCTTTCTTT.

The chain combines TRBV19 with TRBJ1-1, with 7 bases aligning to TRBD1. This CDR3 comprises 15 residues. The V and J ends lost 4 bases and 1 base, in that order; junction bases with no gene match: 6. Looked up from germline, CDR1 is LNHDA and CDR2 is SQIVND (reference sequence). The CDR3 region is CASSKRGGENTEAFF. CDR3 nucleotides: TGTGCCAGTAGTAAGCGAGGGGGCGAGAACACTGAAGCTTTCTTT. The variable domain in full, completed from reference TRBV19 and TRBJ1-1, reads DGGITQSPKYLFRKEGQNVTLSCEQNLNHDAMYWYRQDPGQGLRLIYYSQIVNDFQKGDIAEGYSVSREKKESFPLTVTSAQKNPTAFYLCASSKRGGENTEAFFGQGTRLTVV.

The chain has TRBV9 and TRBJ1-3; 8 positions agree with TRBD1. Germline CDR1 and CDR2: SGDLS and YYNGEE. V lost 0 bases to trimming and J lost 4 bases; unmatched junction nucleotides: 9. The CDR3 has 17 amino acids. The CDR3 DNA follows: TGTGCCAGCAGCGTAGCCGGTCCACAGGGGGTGGGAAACACCATATATTTT. Protein sequence: CASSVAGPQGVGNTIYF.

There are a few counts of this clone. The chain has TRBV19 and TRBJ2-2, with D possibly being TRBD2 (6 bases). V shed 3 bases and J shed 2 bases, with 22 bases lying between them. Germline-derived CDR1 and CDR2 are LNHDA and SQIVND (reference sequence). CDR3 length equals 19 residues. The CDR3 sequence: CASSMRAGGYTLNTGELFF. CDR3 DNA: TGTGCCAGTAGTATGAGGGCCGGGGGTTATACCCTCAACACCGGGGAGCTGTTTTTT.

The chain employs TRBV27 and TRBJ2-7, with 7 bases fitting TRBD1. The CDR3 spans 15 residues. Germline CDR1 reads MNHEY; CDR2 reads SMNVEV (reference sequence). V lost 6 bases, J lost 3 bases, and 11 bases stayed unmatched. This CDR3 is CASRPTGQRNYEQYF. The CDR3 DNA reads TGTGCCAGCAGACCAACGGGACAGAGAAACTACGAGCAGTACTTC.

The table lists this clone with a count of one. This rearrangement joins TRBV18 to TRBJ2-2; 9 nucleotides line up with TRBD2. This CDR3 spans 15 amino acids. Germline V lookup: CDR1 KGHSH, CDR2 LQKENI. V dropped 5 bases and J dropped 3; count of bases not matched to a gene: 4. CDR3 sequence reads: CASSSGLADTGELFF. As DNA, the CDR3 is TGTGCCAGCTCATCGGGACTAGCCGACACCGGGGAGCTGTTTTTT.

A few counts support this clone. The sample holds other DNA sequences that translate to the same CDR3. The V call is TRBV5-1, the J call TRBJ2-3; TRBD1 matches 9 bases. Unmatched junction bases numbered 3, after V lost 4 bases and J lost 3 bases. There are 14 residues in the CDR3. Germline loops: CDR1 SGHRS, CDR2 YFSETQ. The CDR3 DNA follows: TGCGCCAGCAGCGCCGGACAGGGGACAGATACGCAGTATTTT. Translating it yields CASSAGQGTDTQYF.

This chain connects TRBV6-5 to TRBJ2-3; a weak D match, TRBD2 (5 bases). V shed 4 bases and J shed 2 bases, with 13 bases lying between them. The CDR3 runs to 15 residues. The germline V gene has CDR1 MNHEY and CDR2 SVGAGI. The CDR3 DNA follows: TGTGCCAGCAGTTCGGGATCGACTTTCACAGATACGCAGTATTTT. Translating it yields CASSSGSTFTDTQYF.

This chain uses TRBV6-6 with TRBJ2-7; TRBD1 agrees at 10 bases. The germline gives CDR1 MNHNY, CDR2 SVGAGI (reference sequence). The CDR3 consists of 14 residues. With V trimmed by 7 bases and J by 4 bases, 7 bases remained unmatched. CDR3 DNA: TGTGCCAGCACCAAAGGACAGGGGGTATACGAGCAGTACTTC. Protein: CASTKGQGVYEQYF.

The rearrangement joins TRBV27 to TRBJ1-1; D might be TRBD1 (6 bases). Germline V lookup: CDR1 MNHEY, CDR2 SMNVEV (reference sequence). Trimming removed 3 bases at V and 0 bases at J, with 14 bases between. This CDR3 has 16 amino acids. CDR3 bases: TGTGCCAGCAGTTTTAAGGGGGTTTACATGAACACTGAAGCTTTCTTT. This gives the protein CASSFKGVYMNTEAFF.

This clone showed up just once. This chain joins TRBV14 and TRBJ2-3; tentative D call: TRBD1 (5 bases). There are 14 residues in the CDR3. Trimming left V 4 bases short and J 7 bases short, with 15 bases between. Looked up from germline, CDR1 is SGHDN and CDR2 is FVKESK. CDR3 nucleotide sequence: TGTGCCAGCAGCCCCTACCTCACAGGCCATACGCAGTATTTT. Translated, it gives CASSPYLTGHTQYF.

V and J are TRBV5-4 and TRBJ2-1; D uncertain. The V gene's germline CDR1 is SGHNT and CDR2 YYREEE (reference sequence). V was pared by 2 bases and J by 6 bases, with 9 bases between. The length of the CDR3 is 13 residues. CDR3 DNA sequence: TGTGCCAGCAGCTTTGGGCAACTCAATGAGCAGTTCTTC. Translation gives CASSFGQLNEQFF.

This chain connects TRBV15 to TRBJ1-6, with TRBD1 as a possible D gene (6 bases). The germline V gene has CDR1 LNHNV and CDR2 YYDKDF (reference sequence). This CDR3 spans 15 amino acids. V lost 3 bases and J lost 5, with 11 bases in between. The CDR3 protein is CATSSRDTNNSPLHF. The CDR3 DNA follows: TGTGCCACCAGCAGCCGGGACACTAATAATTCACCCCTCCACTTT.

The genes are TRBV9 and TRBJ2-2; perhaps TRBD2 as D (5 bases). This CDR3 contains 15 residues. Trimming cost V 4 bases and J 6 bases, with 16 bases left between them. Germline-derived CDR1 and CDR2 are SGDLS and YYNGEE. The DNA for the CDR3 is TGTGCCAGCAGCACCCGCACCGGGGTTGCCGGGGAGCTGTTTTTT. Its translation: CASSTRTGVAGELFF.

The genes are TRBV6-6 and TRBJ1-5; D is perhaps TRBD1 (6 bases). With 6 bases removed from V and 0 bases from J, the gap between germline ends came to 15 bases. Germline CDR1 MNHNY, CDR2 SVGAGI (reference sequence). CDR3 length: 16 residues. The CDR3 here is CASSWEGDYSNQPQHF. The CDR3 coding sequence is TGTGCCAGCAGCTGGGAGGGGGATTATAGCAATCAGCCCCAGCATTTT.

This sequence joins TRBV5-1 and TRBJ2-5, with TRBD1 identical over 7 bases. Trimming cost V 4 bases and J 4 bases; bases outside gene matches: 10. The CDR3 loop spans 15 amino acids. Germline V CDR1 and CDR2: SGHRS, YFSETQ. The CDR3 sequence: CASSRLTGLGETQYF. Written as DNA, the CDR3 is TGCGCCAGCAGCCGGCTGACAGGGTTGGGAGAGACCCAGTACTTC.

The CDR3 sequence is CASTGISEQYF. The CDR3 bases are TGTGCCAGCACAGGGATTAGCGAGCAGTACTTC. The chain couples TRBV2 to TRBJ2-7; D is perhaps TRBD1 (5 bases). V lost 7 bases to trimming and J lost 6 bases, with 10 bases between them. CDR1 is SNHLY, CDR2 FYNNEI, per germline. The CDR3 runs 11 residues.

The chain combines TRBV7-8 with TRBJ2-2; D is perhaps TRBD2 (6 bases). Trimming stripped 1 base from V and 8 bases from J, with 17 bases between. The CDR3 sequence is 16 residues long. Germline CDR1 and CDR2: SGHVS and FQNEAQ. In DNA, the CDR3 is TGTGCCAGCAGCTTAGGGATCGGCGGGGCAGGTGGGGAGCTGTTTTTT. Protein product: CASSLGIGGAGGELFF.

This chain connects TRBV18 to TRBJ2-7; D is possibly TRBD2 (6 bases). CDR1 KGHSH and CDR2 LQKENI come from the germline V gene. With 2 bases removed from V and 3 bases from J, the gap between germline ends came to 8 bases. CDR3 length: 13 amino acids. The CDR3 here is CASSPAGSYEQYF. DNA of the CDR3: TGTGCCAGCTCACCAGCCGGGAGCTACGAGCAGTACTTC.

V is TRBV25-1 and J is TRBJ2-7, with D possibly TRBD2 on 5 matching bases. V lost 6 bases and J lost 1, with 10 bases in between. The CDR3 spans 13 residues. Germline-derived CDR1 and CDR2 are MGHDK and SYGVNS. The CDR3 loop reads CASRGWESYEQYF. The CDR3 DNA follows: TGTGCCAGCAGAGGATGGGAGTCCTACGAGCAGTACTTC.

Comments on this clone: The CDR3 ends on some other residue instead of the conserved phenylalanine or tryptophan, so this is likely a read error. The chain has TRBV13 and TRBJ1-1; D ambiguous. There are 13 residues in the CDR3. Germline V gives CDR1 PRHDT, CDR2 FYEKMQ (reference sequence). Trimming pared 8 bases from V and 1 base from J, leaving 11 bases between. CDR3: CASDRRGNTEAFL. The CDR3 bases are TGTGCCAGCGATCGACGGGGGAACACTGAAGCTTTCCTT.

This clone was recorded only once. The genes are TRBV15 and TRBJ1-3; D may be TRBD1 (6 bases). Germline assignment: CDR1 LNHNV and CDR2 YYDKDF (reference sequence). This CDR3 is 16 amino acids long. Trimming took off 8 bases at V and 0 bases at J, with 17 bases between the two ends. In DNA, the CDR3 is TGTGCCACCGCTAGACAGGACCTGTTCTCTGGAAACACCATATATTTT. It yields the protein CATARQDLFSGNTIYF.

This clone was seen once. At the DNA level, this CDR3 is encoded by other sequences in the same sample as well. This sequence joins TRBV2 and TRBJ1-2; D is perhaps TRBD1 (5 bases). Germline lookup yields CDR1 SNHLY and CDR2 FYNNEI. CDR3 length: 13 residues. Between the trimmed V and J ends, which lost 3 bases and 4 bases, there was a span of 9 bases. The CDR3 coding sequence is TGTGCCAGCAGTGACAGGGTGGGCTATGGCTACACCTTC. Its translation is CASSDRVGYGYTF.